A selection of T cell receptor beta chains follows, all from one sample in a study of cytomegalovirus exposure and HLA in healthy donors. Using immunoSEQ multiplex PCR, the repertoire was profiled, and TCRdb retains in-frame clones only, with some absent. This listing includes 100,000 to 150,000 clones. Sequencing input: PBMCs. The receptors here all came from a woman aged 40-49 years in good health and CMV-seronegative. Each CDR3 is given without its conserved first and last residue. Fields, in order: V gene, J gene, D gene, CDR3 protein. The D gene is left open where the match is weak.

v_call: TRBV28; j_call: TRBJ2-7; d_call: -; cdr3_aa: ASRRQGASKGEQY
v_call: TRBV9; j_call: TRBJ1-1; d_call: -; cdr3_aa: ASSGSRTANTEAF
v_call: TRBV6-4; j_call: TRBJ2-3; d_call: TRBD1; cdr3_aa: ASSAQGAADTQY
v_call: TRBV12-5; j_call: TRBJ2-3; d_call: TRBD2; cdr3_aa: ASGTSGPDTQY
v_call: TRBV27; j_call: TRBJ2-1; d_call: -; cdr3_aa: ASSLSGTYSYNEQF
v_call: TRBV7-2; j_call: TRBJ1-2; d_call: -; cdr3_aa: ASSPGVRGSNYGYT
v_call: TRBV19; j_call: TRBJ2-1; d_call: TRBD1; cdr3_aa: ASSIRDRAYNEQF
v_call: TRBV11-2; j_call: TRBJ2-1; d_call: TRBD2; cdr3_aa: ASRGLAGGAYNEQF
v_call: TRBV2; j_call: TRBJ1-5; d_call: -; cdr3_aa: ASSENPGSNQPQH
v_call: TRBV7-2; j_call: TRBJ2-6; d_call: TRBD1; cdr3_aa: ASSLFGQGRSGGANVLT
v_call: TRBV29-1; j_call: TRBJ1-2; d_call: TRBD1; cdr3_aa: SVRGQSPNGYT
v_call: TRBV5-1; j_call: TRBJ2-7; d_call: TRBD1; cdr3_aa: ASSLDRAYEQY
v_call: TRBV6-1; j_call: TRBJ1-1; d_call: TRBD1; cdr3_aa: ATRDPGQGDTEAF
v_call: TRBV21-1; j_call: TRBJ2-1; d_call: -; cdr3_aa: AGQNEQF
v_call: TRBV6-5; j_call: TRBJ1-5; d_call: TRBD1; cdr3_aa: ASSYSGQASNQPQH
v_call: TRBV18; j_call: TRBJ1-2; d_call: TRBD1; cdr3_aa: ASSPTRGKDGYT
v_call: TRBV5-6; j_call: TRBJ1-5; d_call: -; cdr3_aa: ASSPDRFNQPQH
v_call: TRBV4-2; j_call: TRBJ2-1; d_call: -; cdr3_aa: ASTFSPSSYNEQF
v_call: TRBV19; j_call: TRBJ2-6; d_call: -; cdr3_aa: ASSMGRPRFSGANVLT
v_call: TRBV4-2; j_call: TRBJ2-7; d_call: -; cdr3_aa: ASSQEVVWTSTSYEQY
v_call: TRBV7-3; j_call: TRBJ1-1; d_call: TRBD1; cdr3_aa: ASSLTGGPGTGGQTEAF
v_call: TRBV5-1; j_call: TRBJ2-5; d_call: TRBD1; cdr3_aa: ASSQQGNQETQY
v_call: TRBV28; j_call: TRBJ1-4; d_call: TRBD1; cdr3_aa: ASTQGGATNEKLF
v_call: TRBV6-5; j_call: TRBJ2-7; d_call: TRBD1; cdr3_aa: ASSRTGSHEQY
v_call: TRBV7-3; j_call: TRBJ1-4; d_call: TRBD1; cdr3_aa: ASSLNPPGGREKLF